This is a list of T cell receptor beta chains from one sample in a study of early T cells in non-severe SARS-CoV-2 infection. Via MiXCR, TCRdb re-called the 5' RACE reads, giving one row per CDR3 protein. This sample carries about 110,000 distinct CDR3 sequences, roughly 10% of them seen once, and the ten largest clones take around 8%. The sequenced material came from whole blood. All receptors derive from an adult who was a healthcare worker with PCR-confirmed SARS-CoV-2 infection or an uninfected control (not recorded which). The CDR3 runs from the conserved cysteine through the conserved F or W. A D gene is named only where the DNA matches it firmly. Only part of the rows carry a size: once, few, many, or a class if the clone is expanded.

DNA	CDR3	J	size	V	D
TGTGCCAGCTCACGCTCGGGACAGGGGGCCGGAGATACGCAGTATTTT	CASSRSGQGAGDTQYF	TRBJ2-3	few	TRBV18	TRBD1
TGTGCCAGCAGTCAGATGGGTTCCGGGGAGCTGTTTTTT	CASSQMGSGELFF	TRBJ2-2	many	TRBV12-3/TRBV12-4	NA
TGTGCCAGCAGTGCCCGGACTAGCGGGAGACCGTACAATGAGCAGTTCTTC	CASSARTSGRPYNEQFF	TRBJ2-1	few	TRBV27	TRBD2
TGTGCCAGCACTCTAGGAAATGAGCAGTTCTTC	CASTLGNEQFF	TRBJ2-1	many	TRBV6-2/TRBV6-3	NA
TGTGCCAGCTCACCCCAGCCGGAGACCCAGTACTTC	CASSPQPETQYF	TRBJ2-5	NA	TRBV18	NA
TGTGCCAGCAGTCCGACCAGGGTCTATGGCTACACCTTC	CASSPTRVYGYTF	TRBJ1-2	NA	TRBV12-3/TRBV12-4	NA
TGTGCCAGCAGTCCCCGGGGCGAGCAGTACTTC	CASSPRGEQYF	TRBJ2-7	many	TRBV12-3/TRBV12-4	NA
TGTGCCAGCACCAGGGATACAGATACGCAGTATTTT	CASTRDTDTQYF	TRBJ2-3	few	TRBV28	NA
TGTGCCAGCAGTCCCCGGCTAGCGGGAGTAGAGACCCAGTACTTC	CASSPRLAGVETQYF	TRBJ2-5	few	TRBV28	TRBD2
TGTGCCAGCAGCTCCCTGCCCGCAGGGGGGGCTAATGAAAAACTGTTTTTT	CASSSLPAGGANEKLFF	TRBJ1-4	NA	TRBV11-2	TRBD1
TGTGCCAGCAGCTTAACCCACGGCCATCAGCCCCAGCATTTT	CASSLTHGHQPQHF	TRBJ1-5	NA	TRBV28	NA
TGCGCCAGCAGCCGAGACGATCGGGTCGAGCAGTACTTC	CASSRDDRVEQYF	TRBJ2-7	NA	TRBV4-3	NA
TGCGCCAGCACCCAGGGGCTAAACACTGAAGCTTTCTTT	CASTQGLNTEAFF	TRBJ1-1	many	TRBV5-1	NA
TGCAGTGCTCAAAGGGCGGGCAGGATAAGCCATAGCAATCAGCCCCAGCATTTT	CSAQRAGRISHSNQPQHF	TRBJ1-5	NA	TRBV20-1	NA
TGTGCCAGCAGCTTAGCAGGGGGCAGGGGAGCTTTCTTT	CASSLAGGRGAFF	TRBJ1-1	few	TRBV11-2	TRBD1
TGTGCCAGCACCACCAATGGGAGGACAGATACGCAGTATTTT	CASTTNGRTDTQYF	TRBJ2-3	many	TRBV7-9	NA
TGTGCCAGCACCGCGCCCGGGGAGACCCAGTACTTC	CASTAPGETQYF	TRBJ2-5	few	TRBV12-3/TRBV12-4	NA
TGTGCCAGCAGCTCGGGGGGACCCTTCGGGGATGAGCAGTTCTTC	CASSSGGPFGDEQFF	TRBJ2-1	many	TRBV28	TRBD2
TGTGCCACCAGCAGAGGAGGACAGGGAAATTCACCCCTCCACTTT	CATSRGGQGNSPLHF	TRBJ1-6	few	TRBV15	TRBD1
TGTGCCAGCAACCTCTTGGCCACCGGCTACGAGCAGTACTTC	CASNLLATGYEQYF	TRBJ2-7	NA	TRBV2	NA
TGCAGTGCTAGTCAGGTAGCGGGAGTTAGAGATACGCAGTATTTT	CSASQVAGVRDTQYF	TRBJ2-3	few	TRBV20-1	TRBD2
TGCGCCAGCAGCTTGGCCGGCAGGCAGAACACTGAAGCTTTCTTT	CASSLAGRQNTEAFF	TRBJ1-1	few	TRBV5-1	NA
TGTGCCAGCAGCAGACTGCCGGGACAGGGCGCCTACGAGCAGTACTTC	CASSRLPGQGAYEQYF	TRBJ2-7	many	TRBV6-2/TRBV6-3	TRBD1
TGTGCCAGCAGTTTTACTCCGGGGAACATTCAGTACTTC	CASSFTPGNIQYF	TRBJ2-4	many	TRBV28	NA
TGCGCCAGCAGTGGGGGCAGGAACTACGAGCAGTACTTC	CASSGGRNYEQYF	TRBJ2-7	NA	TRBV10-2	NA
TGTGCCAGCAGTTTAATATTGAGGGGGAGGGCGAACACTGAAGCTTTCTTT	CASSLILRGRANTEAFF	TRBJ1-1	few	TRBV28	NA
TGTGCCAGCAGTCGCCCGGGACTAGCGGCGAATGAGCAGTTCTTC	CASSRPGLAANEQFF	TRBJ2-1	NA	TRBV27	TRBD2
TGTGCCAGCAGTGGAGAGACCGGGGTAGATGAGCAGTTCTTC	CASSGETGVDEQFF	TRBJ2-1	NA	TRBV6-1	NA
TGTGCCAGCAGCCCCGGGTTAGGCAGTAGCAATGAGCAGTTCTTC	CASSPGLGSSNEQFF	TRBJ2-1	few	TRBV11-3	NA
TGTGCCAGCAGTACCCACAGGGGGCCGAATTCACCCCTCCACTTT	CASSTHRGPNSPLHF	TRBJ1-6	NA	TRBV12-3/TRBV12-4	TRBD1
TGTGCCAGCAGCCAATTCCGAGGAGTTTACGAGCAGTACTTC	CASSQFRGVYEQYF	TRBJ2-7	NA	TRBV3-1	NA
TGTGCCATCAGTACACTTGGGGCCACAGGGATTTACTACTATGGCTACACCTTC	CAISTLGATGIYYYGYTF	TRBJ1-2	many	TRBV10-3	NA
TGCAGCGTTACCGGGACAGGGGGTCGGTTCTACGAGCAGTACTTC	CSVTGTGGRFYEQYF	TRBJ2-7	many	TRBV29-1	TRBD1
TGTGCCATCAGTGACAGGGGGAATGAGCAGTTCTTC	CAISDRGNEQFF	TRBJ2-1	many	TRBV10-3	TRBD1
TGCGCCAGCAGCCAAGAGGCTGCAACTAATGAAAAACTGTTTTTT	CASSQEAATNEKLFF	TRBJ1-4	NA	TRBV4-3	NA
TGTGCCAGCAGTTTATTAGGGTACGGAGCTTTCTTT	CASSLLGYGAFF	TRBJ1-1	NA	TRBV28	NA
TGCAGTGCTAGGCAAGGCGTCAATAATTCACCCCTCCACTTT	CSARQGVNNSPLHF	TRBJ1-6	many	TRBV20-1	NA
TGTGCCAGCAGGGAGGGGACAACTAACACAGATACGCAGTATTTT	CASREGTTNTDTQYF	TRBJ2-3	many	TRBV2	NA
TGCGCCAGCAGCCAGGGGGCCGGCTACTACGAGCAGTACTTC	CASSQGAGYYEQYF	TRBJ2-7	few	TRBV4-3	NA
TGTGCCAGCAGTGCGATCTACGAGCAGTACTTC	CASSAIYEQYF	TRBJ2-7	NA	TRBV28	NA
TGCGCCAGCAGCCAAGTCCTAGCGGAGAGCTCCTACAATGAGCAGTTCTTC	CASSQVLAESSYNEQFF	TRBJ2-1	few	TRBV4-1	TRBD2
TGTGCCAGCAGCCGGGACAGCAGGTCTTCCGAGCAGTACTTC	CASSRDSRSSEQYF	TRBJ2-7	NA	TRBV7-6	TRBD1
TGTGCCAGCAGCTTGTGGTGGGTAGGGGAGACCCAGTACTTC	CASSLWWVGETQYF	TRBJ2-5	NA	TRBV5-5	NA
TGTGCCAGCAGCCTCGGACTAGCCTTATACAATGAGCAGTTCTTC	CASSLGLALYNEQFF	TRBJ2-1	many	TRBV7-2	TRBD2
TGCAGCGTTGAACATCTACTAGCGGGAGAGGGGGAGCAGTTCTTC	CSVEHLLAGEGEQFF	TRBJ2-1	many	TRBV29-1	TRBD2
TGTGCCTGGAGTGTTGACAGGCTGATCTACGAGCAGTACTTC	CAWSVDRLIYEQYF	TRBJ2-7	few	TRBV30	NA